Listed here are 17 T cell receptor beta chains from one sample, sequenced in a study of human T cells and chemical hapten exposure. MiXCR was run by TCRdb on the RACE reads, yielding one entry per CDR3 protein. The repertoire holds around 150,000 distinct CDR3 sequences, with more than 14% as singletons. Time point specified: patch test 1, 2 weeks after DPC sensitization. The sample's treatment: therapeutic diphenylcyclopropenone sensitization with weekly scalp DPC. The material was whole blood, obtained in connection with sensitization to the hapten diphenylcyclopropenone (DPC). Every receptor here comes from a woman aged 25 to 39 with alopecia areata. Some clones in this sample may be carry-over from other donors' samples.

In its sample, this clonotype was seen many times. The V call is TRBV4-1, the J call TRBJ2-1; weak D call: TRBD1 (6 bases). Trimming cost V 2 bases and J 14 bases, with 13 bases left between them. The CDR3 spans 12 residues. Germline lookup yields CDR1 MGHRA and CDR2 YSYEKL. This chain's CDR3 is CASSQSGALKFF. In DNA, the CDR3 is TGCGCCAGCAGCCAATCAGGGGCCTTGAAGTTCTTC.

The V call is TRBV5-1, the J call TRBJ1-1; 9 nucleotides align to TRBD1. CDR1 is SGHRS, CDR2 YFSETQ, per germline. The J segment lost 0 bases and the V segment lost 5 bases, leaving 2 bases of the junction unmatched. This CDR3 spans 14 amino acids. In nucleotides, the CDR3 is TGCGCCAGCAGTTGGGACAGGGTGAACACTGAAGCTTTCTTT. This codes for CASSWDRVNTEAFF.

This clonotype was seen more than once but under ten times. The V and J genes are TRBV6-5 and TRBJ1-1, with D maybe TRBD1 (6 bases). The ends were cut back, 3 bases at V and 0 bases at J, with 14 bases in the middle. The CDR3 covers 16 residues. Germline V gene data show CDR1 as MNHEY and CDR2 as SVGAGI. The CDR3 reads CASSYTPGQLNTEAFF. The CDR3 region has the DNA TGTGCCAGCAGTTATACCCCCGGACAGTTGAACACTGAAGCTTTCTTT.

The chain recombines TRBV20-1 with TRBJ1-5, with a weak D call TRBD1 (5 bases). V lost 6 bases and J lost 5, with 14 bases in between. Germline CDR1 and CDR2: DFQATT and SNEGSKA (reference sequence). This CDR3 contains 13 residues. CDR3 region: CSAPQRDDQPQHF. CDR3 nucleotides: TGCAGTGCCCCCCAAAGGGACGATCAGCCCCAGCATTTT.

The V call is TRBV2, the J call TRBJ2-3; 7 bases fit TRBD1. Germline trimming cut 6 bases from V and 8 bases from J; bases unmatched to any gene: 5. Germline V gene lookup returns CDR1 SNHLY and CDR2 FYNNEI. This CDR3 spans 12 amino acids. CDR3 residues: CASRDRDPTQYF. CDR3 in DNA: TGTGCCAGCAGAGACAGGGACCCTACGCAGTATTTT. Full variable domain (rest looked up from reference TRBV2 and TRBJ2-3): EPEVTQTPSHQVTQMGQEVILRCVPISNHLYFYWYRQILGQKVEFLVSFYNNEISEKSEIFDDQFSVERPDGSNFTLKIRSTKLEDSAMYFCASRDRDPTQYFGPGTRLTVL.

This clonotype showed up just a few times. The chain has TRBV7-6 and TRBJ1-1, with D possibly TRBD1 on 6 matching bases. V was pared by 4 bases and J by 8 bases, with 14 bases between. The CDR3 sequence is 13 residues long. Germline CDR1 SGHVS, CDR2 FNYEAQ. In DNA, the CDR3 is TGTGCCAGCAGCTCGCAGGGGCGCACCGAAGCTTTCTTT. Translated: CASSSQGRTEAFF.

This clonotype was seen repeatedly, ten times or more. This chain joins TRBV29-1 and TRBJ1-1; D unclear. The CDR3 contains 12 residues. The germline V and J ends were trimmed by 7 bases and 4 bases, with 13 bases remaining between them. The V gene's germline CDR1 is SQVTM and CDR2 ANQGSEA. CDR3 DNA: TGCAGCGGCGGGATTAGCGGCACTGAAGCTTTCTTT. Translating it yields CSGGISGTEAFF.

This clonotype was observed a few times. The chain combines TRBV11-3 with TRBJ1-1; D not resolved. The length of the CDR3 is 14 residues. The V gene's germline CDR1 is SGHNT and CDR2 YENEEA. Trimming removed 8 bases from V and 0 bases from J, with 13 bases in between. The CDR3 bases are TGTGCCAGCTCAGGAAAGGCTTTGAACACTGAAGCTTTCTTT. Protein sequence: CASSGKALNTEAFF.

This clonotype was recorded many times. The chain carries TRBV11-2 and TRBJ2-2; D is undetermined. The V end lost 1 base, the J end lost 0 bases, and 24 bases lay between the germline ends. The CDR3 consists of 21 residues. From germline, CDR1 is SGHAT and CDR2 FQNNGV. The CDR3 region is CASSLVSKGQSPIPNTGELFF. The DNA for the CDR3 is TGTGCCAGCAGCTTAGTCTCAAAGGGCCAGTCCCCCATACCGAACACCGGGGAGCTGTTTTTT.

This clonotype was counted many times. The CDR3 sequence: CASSPLGTGNTGELFF. The CDR3 DNA reads as TGTGCCAGCTCACCACTCGGGACGGGAAACACCGGGGAGCTGTTTTTT. The rearrangement joins TRBV18 to TRBJ2-2; perhaps D is TRBD1 or TRBD2 (5 bases each). The CDR3 consists of 16 residues. V lost 1 base, J lost 2 bases, and 11 bases lay in between. Germline-derived CDR1 and CDR2 are KGHSH and LQKENI. Variable domain in full (rest from reference TRBV18 and TRBJ2-2): NAGVMQNPRHLVRRRGQEARLRCSPMKGHSHVYWYRQLPEEGLKFMVYLQKENIIDESGMPKERFSAEFPKEGPSILRIQQVVRGDSAAYFCASSPLGTGNTGELFFGEGSRLTVL.

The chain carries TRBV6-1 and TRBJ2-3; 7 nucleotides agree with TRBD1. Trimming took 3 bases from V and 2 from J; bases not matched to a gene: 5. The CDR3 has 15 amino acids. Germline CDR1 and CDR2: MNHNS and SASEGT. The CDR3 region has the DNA TGTGCCAGCAGTGACTTCGACAGGGCCACAGATACGCAGTATTTT. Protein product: CASSDFDRATDTQYF.

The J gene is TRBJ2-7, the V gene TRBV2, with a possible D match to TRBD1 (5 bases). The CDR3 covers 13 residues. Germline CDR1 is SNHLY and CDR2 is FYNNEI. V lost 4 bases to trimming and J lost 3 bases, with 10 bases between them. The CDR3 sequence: CASSVQGFYEQYF. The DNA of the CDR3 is TGTGCCAGCAGTGTGCAGGGATTCTACGAGCAGTACTTC. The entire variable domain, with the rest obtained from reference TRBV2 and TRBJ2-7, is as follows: EPEVTQTPSHQVTQMGQEVILRCVPISNHLYFYWYRQILGQKVEFLVSFYNNEISEKSEIFDDQFSVERPDGSNFTLKIRSTKLEDSAMYFCASSVQGFYEQYFGPGTRLTVT.

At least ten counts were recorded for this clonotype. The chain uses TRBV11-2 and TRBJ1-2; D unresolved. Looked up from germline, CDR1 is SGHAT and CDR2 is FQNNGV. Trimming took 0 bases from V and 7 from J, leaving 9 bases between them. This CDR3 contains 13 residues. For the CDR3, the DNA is TGTGCCAGCAGCTTAGATGTGGGCCGTGGCTACACCTTC. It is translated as CASSLDVGRGYTF.

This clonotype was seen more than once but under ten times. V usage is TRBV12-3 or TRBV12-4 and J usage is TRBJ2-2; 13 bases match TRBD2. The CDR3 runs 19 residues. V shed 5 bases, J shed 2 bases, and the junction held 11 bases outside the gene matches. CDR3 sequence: CASSNSRLAGGLNTGELFF. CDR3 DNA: TGTGCCAGCAGTAACTCACGACTAGCGGGGGGATTAAACACCGGGGAGCTGTTTTTT.

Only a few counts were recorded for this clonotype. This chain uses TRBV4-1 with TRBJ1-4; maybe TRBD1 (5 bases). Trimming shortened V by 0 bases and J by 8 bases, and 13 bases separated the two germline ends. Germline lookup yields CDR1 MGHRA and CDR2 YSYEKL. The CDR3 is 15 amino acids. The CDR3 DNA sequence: TGCGCCAGCAGCCAAGATCCAGGGCTGGGAGAAAAACTGTTTTTT. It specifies CASSQDPGLGEKLFF.

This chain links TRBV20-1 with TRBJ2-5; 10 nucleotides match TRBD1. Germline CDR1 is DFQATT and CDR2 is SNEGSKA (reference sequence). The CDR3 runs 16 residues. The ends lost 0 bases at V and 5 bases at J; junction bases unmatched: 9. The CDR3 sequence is CSARDFLRQGAETQYF. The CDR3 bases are TGCAGTGCTAGAGATTTTTTGAGACAGGGGGCGGAGACCCAGTACTTC.

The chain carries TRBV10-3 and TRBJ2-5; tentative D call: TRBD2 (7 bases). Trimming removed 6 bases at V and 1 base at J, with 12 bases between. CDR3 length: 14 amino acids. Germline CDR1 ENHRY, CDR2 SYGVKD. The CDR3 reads CAISWGGGQETQYF. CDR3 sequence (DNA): TGTGCCATCAGCTGGGGGGGCGGCCAAGAGACCCAGTACTTC.